This TCR beta chain comes out of a study of blood T cell repertoires in COVID-19. In the study overall: PBMCs, B-cell-depleted T cells, or T cells were the source of the cDNA or gDNA that made up the material.

The V gene's germline CDR1 is MDHEN and CDR2 SYDVKM. The CDR3 covers 14 residues. Using immunoSEQ multiplex PCR, the repertoire was profiled, and TCRdb retains in-frame clones only, with some absent. The sample comprises 180,000 or so clones, almost 90% of which are singletons, and 0.62% rests with the top ten. This clonotype originated in a man in his forties or fifties with acute or convalescent COVID-19. Source material: peripheral blood. V is TRBV28 and J is TRBJ2-7; 7 bases align to TRBD2. DNA of the CDR3: TGTGCTGCGACCCGCAAGGGGAGGGCCTACGAGCAGTACTTC. Residues: CAATRKGRAYEQYF.